The present TCR beta chain was sequenced within a study of spatial heterogeneity in lung cancer. Overall study findings and caveats: Roughly 6.6% of tumor T cells for alpha chains and about 12% for beta chains were estimated to be covered. Tumoral mutation counts were tracked by counts of expanded intratumoral alpha and beta TCRs.

This CDR3 comprises 14 residues. Germline CDR1 reads MNHEY; CDR2 reads SVGAGI. One entry per CDR3 protein results from TCRdb running MiXCR on the 5' RACE reads. The profile shows approximately 16,000 distinct CDR3 sequences, 6% to 7.5% of them singletons. Regarding time point: sample taken at primary tumor resection. Whole RNA from tumor, nontumor lung or frozen PBMC was sequenced unsorted. In the case of this clonotype: Its antigen is still unknown. This could be a read error, since a much larger clone is one nucleotide away. The library was designed around alpha chains, so this beta chain is a stray read whose abundance carries little weight.

This clonotype originated in a female donor with early-stage non-small cell lung cancer. This material consisted of lung tumor tissue, taken at surgery. V usage is TRBV6-5 and J usage is TRBJ2-3, with 12 nucleotides matching TRBD2. The CDR3 DNA is TGTGTCAGCAGTCCCGGGACTAGCGGGGATACGCAGTATTTT. It is translated as CVSSPGTSGDTQYF.